The clone carrying this TCR beta chain appeared many times. What it binds is unknown. Stable Graves' hyperthyroidism denoted no ophthalmopathy progression over 18 months. This sample stems from a study of T cells in Graves' hyperthyroidism and ophthalmopathy. The germline V and J ends were trimmed by 3 bases and 0 bases, with 8 bases remaining between them. This CDR3 has 13 amino acids. Germline CDR1 reads SQVTM; CDR2 reads ANQGSEA. RNA transcripts provided the source from which TCR beta CDR3 regions were amplified. Initially, a first-round RT-PCR of the TCR CDR3 employed the HTBI primer set. A single record per CDR3 protein comes from TCRdb applying MiXCR to the multiplex PCR reads. The sample has about 840,000 distinct CDR3 sequences; over 35% are singletons. The study's findings and limits: Blood also contained most expanded thyroid clonotypes above 0.001.

This sequence joins TRBV29-1 and TRBJ2-5; D remains ambiguous. The receptor's source is a man aged 18 to 29 with Graves' hyperthyroidism. The sequencing input was blood. CDR3 sequence reads: CSVDGVYQETQYF. The CDR3 DNA is TGCAGCGTTGACGGAGTTTACCAAGAGACCCAGTACTTC.